The rows below give T cell receptor beta chains drawn from one sample of a study of CD8 T cells in ankylosing spondylitis. TCRdb processed the 5' RACE reads anew with MiXCR; each CDR3 protein has one entry. The sample includes just under 550,000 distinct CDR3 sequences, 12% of them seen just once. Sequenced input: blood, either unsorted or a sorted T cell fraction (not recorded which). These receptors all stem from a male donor with ankylosing spondylitis. CDR3s include the opening cysteine and the closing phenylalanine or tryptophan. A D gene is named only where the DNA matches it firmly. Size is omitted from some rows. Given values are once, few, many or a class for expanded clones.

>TRBV9|TRBJ2-5|TRBD1|many
TGTGCCAGCAGCGCGGACAGGTACCAAGAGACCCAGTACTTC
CASSADRYQETQYF
>TRBV5-1|TRBJ2-3|TRBD2|-
TGCGCCAGCACGCTAGCGGGAGCAGATACGCAGTATTTT
CASTLAGADTQYF
>TRBV12-3/TRBV12-4|TRBJ2-1|TRBD2|-
TGTGCCAGCAGGCAAAGCGGGGGATGGCTCTTC
CASRQSGGWLF
>TRBV29-1|TRBJ2-5|-|-
TGCAGCGTTTCCGACCGGTCGGGGGAGACCCAGTACTTC
CSVSDRSGETQYF
>TRBV9|TRBJ2-5|TRBD2|few
TGTGCCAGCAGCGTAGGTCTAGCGGGAGGAGAGACCCAGTACTTC
CASSVGLAGGETQYF
>TRBV5-6|TRBJ2-5|TRBD1|-
TGTGCCAGCAGCTTGGTTACCGGGACAGCTAACCAAGAGACCCAGTACTTC
CASSLVTGTANQETQYF
>TRBV11-2|TRBJ2-6|-|many
TGTGCCAGCAGCCTTAAGAGGGGTTACTCTGGGGCCAACGTCCTGACTTTC
CASSLKRGYSGANVLTF
>TRBV30|TRBJ1-5|-|-
TGTGCCTGGAGCCTCGAAAGGGGCGCTCAGCCCCAGCATTTT
CAWSLERGAQPQHF
>TRBV15|TRBJ2-1|TRBD1|few
TGTGCCACCAGCAGAGGTGGGACAGGCAGCTCCTACAATGAGCAGTTCTTC
CATSRGGTGSSYNEQFF
>TRBV15|TRBJ1-1|-|few
TGTGCCACCAGCACCGGGGAGACGGGGATAAACACTGAAGCTTTCTTT
CATSTGETGINTEAFF
>TRBV12-3/TRBV12-4|TRBJ2-1|TRBD2|many
TGTGCCAGCAGTGGGACTAGCGGGAGGACTTACAATGAGCAGTTCTTC
CASSGTSGRTYNEQFF
>TRBV4-1|TRBJ2-3|TRBD2|few
TGCGCCAGCAGCCCGTTAGCGGGAGGAGATACGCAGTATTTT
CASSPLAGGDTQYF
>TRBV7-9|TRBJ2-2|TRBD1|-
TGTGCCAGCAGCTGGGGACAGCCGAACACCGGGGAGCTGTTTTTT
CASSWGQPNTGELFF
>TRBV5-1|TRBJ2-7|TRBD1|-
TGCGCCAGCAGCCCTACCCGTCGGGGACAGGGAGACTACGAGCAGTACTTC
CASSPTRRGQGDYEQYF
>TRBV5-1|TRBJ2-3|-|few
TGCGCCAGCAGCCCAGGGAATACAGATACGCAGTATTTT
CASSPGNTDTQYF
>TRBV2|TRBJ2-7|-|-
TGTGCCAGCATTAAGGACTTACCAACCTACGAGCAGTACTTC
CASIKDLPTYEQYF
>TRBV10-2|TRBJ1-4|-|-
TGCGCCAGCAGTGAGCCGAGGGACGTATTTAATGAAAAACTGTTTTTT
CASSEPRDVFNEKLFF
>TRBV5-1|TRBJ2-2|-|many
TGTGCCAGCAGCCCCGACCCAAACACCGGGGAGCTGTTTTTT
CASSPDPNTGELFF
>TRBV7-8|TRBJ1-2|-|-
TGTGCCAGCAGCTTAGGAGCACAGGGAATGGGGGGCTACACCTTC
CASSLGAQGMGGYTF
>TRBV5-1|TRBJ2-7|TRBD2|-
TGCGCCAGCGGCGAGGGACTAGCGGGATACGAGCAGTACTTC
CASGEGLAGYEQYF
>TRBV6-5|TRBJ2-2|TRBD2|-
TGTGCCAGCAGGAGGGGAGGGATTGGAACCGGGGAGCTGTTTTTT
CASRRGGIGTGELFF
>TRBV5-6|TRBJ1-4|-|few
TGTGCCAGCAGCTTACTTAATGAAAAACTGTTTTTT
CASSLLNEKLFF
>TRBV5-5|TRBJ2-5|-|-
TGTGCCAGCACCCCCGGAGTGGGAGACACTGGAGAGACCCAGTACTTC
CASTPGVGDTGETQYF
>TRBV7-2|TRBJ1-5|-|-
TGTGCCAGCAGCTTTCAGGGTCAGCCCCAGCATTTT
CASSFQGQPQHF
>TRBV20-1|TRBJ2-1|TRBD2|-
TGCAGTGCTACCTACCCTCCGGGACTAGCGGGAGGGCCCTCCTACAATGAGCAGTTCTTC
CSATYPPGLAGGPSYNEQFF
>TRBV20-1|TRBJ2-7|TRBD1|-
TGCAGTGCTCTCCAGGGACAGGGTGGCGACGAGCAGTACTTC
CSALQGQGGDEQYF
>TRBV24-1|TRBJ2-2|TRBD2|-
TGTGCCACCAGTGACTACCCCAGACTAGCGGGAGACACCGGGGAGCTGTTTTTT
CATSDYPRLAGDTGELFF
>TRBV3-1|TRBJ1-3|-|-
TGTGCCAGCAGCCCGTTGGGGGCTGGAAACACCATATATTTT
CASSPLGAGNTIYF
>TRBV14|TRBJ1-1|-|-
TGTGCCAGCTCAAGACGTTGGACTGAAGCTTTCTTT
CASSRRWTEAFF
>TRBV14|TRBJ2-5|TRBD2|-
TGTGCCAGCAGCTTGGGACTAGCGTTACAAGAGACCCAGTACTTC
CASSLGLALQETQYF
>TRBV9|TRBJ2-1|TRBD2|few
TGTGCCAGCAGCGTAGGGCGGGAGCGCCCCTACAATGAGCAGTTCTTC
CASSVGRERPYNEQFF
>TRBV7-9|TRBJ1-1|-|few
TGTGCCAGCAGCTTAGGGAGCACAGTTGAAGCTTTCTTT
CASSLGSTVEAFF